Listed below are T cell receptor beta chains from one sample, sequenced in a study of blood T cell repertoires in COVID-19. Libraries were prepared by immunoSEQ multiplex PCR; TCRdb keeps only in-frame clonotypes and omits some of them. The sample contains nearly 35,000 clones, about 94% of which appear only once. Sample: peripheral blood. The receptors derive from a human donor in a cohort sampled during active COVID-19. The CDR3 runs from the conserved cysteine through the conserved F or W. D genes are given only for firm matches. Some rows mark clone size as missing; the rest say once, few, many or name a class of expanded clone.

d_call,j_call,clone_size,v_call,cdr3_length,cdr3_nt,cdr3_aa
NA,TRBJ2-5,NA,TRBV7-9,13,TGTGCCAGCAGCCATCAGCTTGAGGGGACCCAGTACTTC,CASSHQLEGTQYF
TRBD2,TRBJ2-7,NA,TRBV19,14,TGTGCCAGTAGTGGGACTAGCGGGAGCTACGAGCAGTACTTC,CASSGTSGSYEQYF
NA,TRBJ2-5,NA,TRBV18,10,TGTGCCAGGGGGGGAGGGACCCAGTACTTC,CARGGGTQYF
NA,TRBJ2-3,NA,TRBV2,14,TGTGCCACCACGGACTTTCAAGACACAGATACGCAGTATTTT,CATTDFQDTDTQYF
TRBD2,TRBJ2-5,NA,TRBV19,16,TGTGCCAGTAGCTCCTCTAGCGGGAGGGCCTCAGAGACCCAGTACTTC,CASSSSSGRASETQYF
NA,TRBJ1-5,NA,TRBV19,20,TGTGCCAGTAGTATAGATCGTCGGGAACCTCAACTTTATAGCAATCAGCCCCAGCATTTT,CASSIDRREPQLYSNQPQHF
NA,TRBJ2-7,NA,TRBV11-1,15,TGTGCCAGCAGCTTAGCGGGGGGTTCAATCTACGAGCAGTACTTC,CASSLAGGSIYEQYF
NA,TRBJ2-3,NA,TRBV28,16,TGTGCCAGCCATAATTATGCGGAGGGGTGGACAGATACGCAGTATTTT,CASHNYAEGWTDTQYF
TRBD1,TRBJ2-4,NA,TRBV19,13,TGTGCCAGTAGTCTTGACAGGGGTAACATTCAGTACTTC,CASSLDRGNIQYF
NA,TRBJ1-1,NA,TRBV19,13,TGTGCCAGTACTATGAGACTTGCCACTGAAGCTTTCTTT,CASTMRLATEAFF
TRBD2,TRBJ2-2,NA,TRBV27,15,TGTGCCAGCAGTCTACTAGCGGGTGACACCGGGGAGCTGTTTTTT,CASSLLAGDTGELFF
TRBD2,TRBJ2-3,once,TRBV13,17,TGTGCCAGCAGCGCCCGGGGGGGCGGGAGGGCGGCAGATACGCAGTATTTT,CASSARGGGRAADTQYF
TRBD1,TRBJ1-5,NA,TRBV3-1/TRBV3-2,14,TGTGCCAGCAGCCAAGGACAGGGGTATCAGCCCCAGCATTTT,CASSQGQGYQPQHF
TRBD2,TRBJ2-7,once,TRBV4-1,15,TGCGCCAGCAGCCAAAAGGGACTAGCGACCTACGAGCAGTACTTC,CASSQKGLATYEQYF
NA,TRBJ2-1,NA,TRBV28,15,TGTGCCAGCACCACGACAAGGCCCAGCCGGAATGAGCAGTTCTTC,CASTTTRPSRNEQFF
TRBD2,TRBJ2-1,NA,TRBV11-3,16,TGTGCCAGCAGCTTACATCCGCCAGCGGGGTACAATGAGCAGTTCTTC,CASSLHPPAGYNEQFF
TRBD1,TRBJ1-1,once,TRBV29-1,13,TGCAGCGTTGCGGTGACAGGGGCAACTGAAGCTTTCTTT,CSVAVTGATEAFF
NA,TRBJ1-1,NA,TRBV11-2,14,TGTGCCAGCAGCTTAATAGGGAGGAGGACTGAAGCTTTCTTT,CASSLIGRRTEAFF
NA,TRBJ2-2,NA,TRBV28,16,TGTGCCATGCAACCCCAAAACGGGGGATACACCGGGGAGCTGTTTTTT,CAMQPQNGGYTGELFF
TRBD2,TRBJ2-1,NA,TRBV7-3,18,TGTGCCAGCAGCTTAAGAATTGGACTAGCGGGGTCTTATAATGAGCAGTTCTTC,CASSLRIGLAGSYNEQFF
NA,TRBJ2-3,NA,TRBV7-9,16,TGTGCCAGCAGCTTAGCGAAAGCCCCTAGCACAGATACGCAGTATTTT,CASSLAKAPSTDTQYF
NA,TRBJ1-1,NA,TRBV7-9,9,TGTGCCAGCAGCACAAACGCTTTCTTT,CASSTNAFF
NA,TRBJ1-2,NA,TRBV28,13,TGTGCCAGCAGTTTATCCGGGAGCTATGGCTACACCTTC,CASSLSGSYGYTF